The T cell receptor beta chain described here comes from a study of Graves' ophthalmopathy and Graves' hyperthyroidism. Study conclusions and caveats: The model predicted ophthalmopathy progression with 70.59% sensitivity and less than 85% specificity.

Amplification of the TCR beta CDR3 regions used RNA transcripts (as template). The authors performed first-round RT-PCR with HTBI primers and then a second-round multiplex PCR. MiXCR, run by TCRdb on the multiplex PCR reads, gives a single entry per CDR3 protein. The sample consists of 300,000 to 450,000 distinct CDR3 sequences, roughly a sixth of them appearing once. This clonotype came up many times. No antigen is known for it. This receptor was taken from an adult woman with stable Graves' hyperthyroidism. Sequencing was carried out using peripheral blood.

The CDR3 coding sequence is TGTGCCTGGAGGGACGGCTACGAGCAGTACTTC. This codes for CAWRDGYEQYF. The chain recombines TRBV30 with TRBJ2-7; the D is unclear. The V end was cut by 3 bases, the J end by 3 bases, with 6 bases between. Germline V CDR1 and CDR2: GTSNPN, SVGIG (reference sequence). The CDR3 runs 11 residues.